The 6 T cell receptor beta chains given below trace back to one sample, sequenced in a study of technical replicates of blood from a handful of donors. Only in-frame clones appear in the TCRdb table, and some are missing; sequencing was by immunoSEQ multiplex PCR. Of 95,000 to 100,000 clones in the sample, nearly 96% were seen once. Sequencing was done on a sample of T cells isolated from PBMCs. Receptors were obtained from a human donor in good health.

In DNA, the CDR3 is TGTGCCAGCAGCAAATCTCCAGGGCCAAAGACCCAGTACTTC. Its protein product is CASSKSPGPKTQYF. V usage is TRBV21-1 and J usage is TRBJ2-5; the D call TRBD1 from the table was never checked on the DNA. TRBV21-1 is a pseudogene segment. This CDR3 has 14 residues.

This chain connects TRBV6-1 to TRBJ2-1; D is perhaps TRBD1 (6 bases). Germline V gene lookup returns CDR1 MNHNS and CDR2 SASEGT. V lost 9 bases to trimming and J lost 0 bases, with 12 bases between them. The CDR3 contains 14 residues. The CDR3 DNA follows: TGTGCCAGTATACAGGGCCCCTCCTACAATGAGCAGTTCTTC. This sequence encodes CASIQGPSYNEQFF.

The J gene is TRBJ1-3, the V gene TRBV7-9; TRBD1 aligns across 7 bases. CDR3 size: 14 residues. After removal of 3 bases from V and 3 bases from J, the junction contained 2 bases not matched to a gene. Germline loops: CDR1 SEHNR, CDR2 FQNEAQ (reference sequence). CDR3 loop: CASSFGTDGNTIYF. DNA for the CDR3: TGTGCCAGCAGCTTTGGGACAGATGGAAACACCATATATTTT.

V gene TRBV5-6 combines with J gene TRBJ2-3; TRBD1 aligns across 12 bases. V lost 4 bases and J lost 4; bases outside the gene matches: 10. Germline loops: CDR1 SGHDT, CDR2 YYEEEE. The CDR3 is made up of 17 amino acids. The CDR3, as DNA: TGTGCCAGCAGCAGCCCGGCCGGGACAGGGGGCGCAGATACGCAGTATTTT. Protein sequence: CASSSPAGTGGADTQYF.

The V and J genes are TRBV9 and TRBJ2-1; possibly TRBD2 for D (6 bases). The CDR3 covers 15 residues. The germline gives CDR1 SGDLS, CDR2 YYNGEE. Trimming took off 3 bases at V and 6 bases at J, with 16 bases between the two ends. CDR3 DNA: TGTGCCAGCAGCGCGGGACTGCTGCACAGCAATGAGCAGTTCTTC. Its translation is CASSAGLLHSNEQFF.

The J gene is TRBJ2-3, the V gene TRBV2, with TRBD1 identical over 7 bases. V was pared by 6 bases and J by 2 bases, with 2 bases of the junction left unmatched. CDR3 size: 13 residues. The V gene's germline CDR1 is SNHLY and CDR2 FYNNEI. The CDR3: CASRTGTTDTQYF. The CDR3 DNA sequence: TGTGCCAGCAGGACAGGGACCACAGATACGCAGTATTTT.